The clone carrying this TCR beta chain was detected a few times. Unique molecular identifiers were used in preparing the TCRbeta library. TCRdb ran MiXCR on the PCR reads and lists one entry per CDR3 protein. The sample has about 400,000 distinct CDR3 sequences, about an eighth seen once; the top ten hold roughly 4.3%. The CDR3 sequence is 17 residues long. CDR1 is SGHVS and CDR2 is FNYEAQ in the germline V gene. With 3 bases clipped from V and 3 bases from J, the junction kept 10 bases outside the gene matches. The sample belongs to a study of T-cell reconstitution after alpha-beta-depleted transplantation in children.

The chain combines TRBV7-6 with TRBJ2-1; 8 nucleotides line up with TRBD1. The receptor was derived from a human donor who donated a stem cell graft to a child with Fanconi anemia. The sample consisted of PBMCs, taken from the stem cell graft. CDR3 protein: CASSLGPGQDYYNEQFF. For the CDR3, the DNA is TGTGCCAGCAGCTTGGGACCGGGACAGGACTACTACAATGAGCAGTTCTTC.